Shown below are 29 T cell receptor beta chains from a single sample sequenced in a study of shared clonotypes between healthy human individuals. Data came from immunoSEQ multiplex PCR; TCRdb stores just in-frame clones and leaves some out. The data hold millions of clones, with more than 90% observed a single time. Sequenced: naive CD4+ T cells sorted from blood. The subset: CD45RA+ positively selected. These receptors all come from a man younger than 30 in good health.

This rearrangement joins TRBV27 to TRBJ2-6; 7 nucleotides agree with TRBD1. Germline CDR1 is MNHEY and CDR2 is SMNVEV (reference sequence). The ends lost 4 bases at V and 0 bases at J; junction bases unmatched: 6. This CDR3 has 17 residues. The CDR3: CASSSGQAPSGANVLTF. The DNA of the CDR3 is TGTGCCAGCAGTTCAGGACAGGCGCCCTCTGGGGCCAACGTCCTGACTTTC.

This rearrangement joins TRBV9 to TRBJ1-2; the D gene is possibly TRBD1 (6 bases). V shed 3 bases and J shed 0 bases, with 12 bases lying between them. Germline V gene sequence: CDR1 SGDLS, CDR2 YYNGEE. The CDR3 runs to 15 residues. CDR3 sequence: CASSGRGLSNYGYTF. The CDR3 DNA follows: TGTGCCAGCAGCGGCCGGGGGCTCTCTAACTATGGCTACACCTTC.

As concerns this clone: Within the sample, other DNA sequences also encode this same CDR3. The V and J genes are TRBV6-5 and TRBJ2-7; D might be TRBD1 or TRBD2, each matching 6 bases. Trimming left V 5 bases short and J 3 bases short, with 11 bases between. The CDR3 has 13 residues. CDR1 is MNHEY and CDR2 is SVGAGI in the germline V gene. CDR3 amino acids: CASSTGGLYEQYF. The CDR3 bases are TGTGCCAGCAGTACCGGGGGCCTCTACGAGCAGTACTTC.

This clone showed up just once. The same CDR3 arises from other DNA sequences in this sample as well. V usage is TRBV5-1 and J usage is TRBJ2-1; the D gene is possibly TRBD1 (5 bases). Between the trimmed V and J ends, which lost 0 bases and 9 bases, there was a span of 10 bases. Germline values: CDR1 SGHRS, CDR2 YFSETQ. The CDR3 has 13 amino acids. CDR3 loop: CASSLGGSAEQFF. The CDR3 coding sequence is TGCGCCAGCAGCTTGGGGGGCAGCGCTGAGCAGTTCTTC. Looking up the rest from reference TRBV5-1 and TRBJ2-1 gives the full variable domain: KAGVTQTPRYLIKTRGQQVTLSCSPISGHRSVSWYQQTPGQGLQFLFEYFSETQRNKGNFPGRFSGRQFSNSRSEMNVSTLELGDSALYLCASSLGGSAEQFFGPGTRLTVL.

This clone appeared a single time. This chain uses TRBV10-3 with TRBJ1-6, with D unresolved. Germline lookup yields CDR1 ENHRY and CDR2 SYGVKD. The CDR3 sequence is 15 residues long. Trimming took 0 bases from V and 5 from J, leaving 8 bases between them. The CDR3 DNA is TGTGCCATCAGTGAGTCTGGGGAAGATAATTCACCCCTCCACTTT. Its translation is CAISESGEDNSPLHF.

J is TRBJ1-5 and V is TRBV29-1, with D uncertain. Germline CDR1 is SQVTM and CDR2 is ANQGSEA. The V gene lost 5 bases and the J gene lost 7 bases, with 18 bases spanning the gap. The CDR3 totals 14 residues. DNA of the CDR3: TGCAGCGTTACATCGGGAGGCCTCGGCCAGCCCCAGCATTTT. Its translation: CSVTSGGLGQPQHF. The full variable domain, in which reference TRBV29-1 and TRBJ1-5 provide the parts outside the CDR3, is SAVISQKPSRDICQRGTSLTIQCQVDSQVTMMFWYRQQPGQSLTLIATANQGSEATYESGFVIDKFPISRPNLTFSTLTVSNMSPEDSSIYLCSVTSGGLGQPQHFGDGTRLSIL.

The rearrangement uses TRBV5-6 and TRBJ2-1, with 8 bases identical to TRBD1. The germline gives CDR1 SGHDT, CDR2 YYEEEE. The J segment lost 6 bases and the V segment lost 4 bases, leaving 9 bases of the junction unmatched. This CDR3 comprises 15 residues. DNA for the CDR3: TGTGCCAGCAGCGCTCCGGGACAGGAGTCCAATGAGCAGTTCTTC. This sequence encodes CASSAPGQESNEQFF.

The gene calls are TRBV5-1 and TRBJ1-1; 8 nucleotides align to TRBD1. This CDR3 contains 18 residues. CDR1 is SGHRS and CDR2 is YFSETQ in the germline V gene. The V gene end was trimmed by 0 bases and the J gene end by 4 bases; junction bases not matched to a gene: 14. The CDR3 loop is CASSLGYLAGGEGTEAFF. In DNA form, the CDR3 reads TGCGCCAGCAGCTTGGGATATCTAGCAGGGGGCGAGGGCACTGAAGCTTTCTTT.

This chain uses TRBV19 with TRBJ1-1, with 8 bases matching TRBD1. This CDR3 is 13 amino acids long. The J segment lost 11 bases and the V segment lost 1 base, leaving 6 bases of the junction unmatched. Germline assignment: CDR1 LNHDA and CDR2 SQIVND (reference sequence). For the CDR3, the DNA is TGTGCCAGTAGTATAGCCGTGGACAGGGTCGCTTTCTTT. Its translation: CASSIAVDRVAFF.

CDR3 sequence (DNA): TGCGCCAGCAGCCAACAGGGTTCGTCCTACGAGCAGTACTTC. It specifies CASSQQGSSYEQYF. The chain uses TRBV4-1 and TRBJ2-5; D might be TRBD1 (5 bases). The end of the DNA is better explained by TRBJ2-7, so the J call may be wrong. The germline gives CDR1 MGHRA, CDR2 YSYEKL. The CDR3 contains 14 residues.

The chain carries TRBV7-9 and TRBJ2-5; 7 positions match TRBD2. The DNA matches TRBJ2-7 better at its end, which makes the J call doubtful. Germline lookup yields CDR1 SEHNR and CDR2 FQNEAQ (reference sequence). The CDR3 is made up of 15 amino acids. The CDR3 region has the DNA TGTGCCAGCAGCTTAGGCCTAGCGGACCCCTACGAGCAGTACTTC. Its protein product is CASSLGLADPYEQYF.

This rearrangement joins TRBV10-2 to TRBJ2-2; no firm D call. This CDR3 comprises 13 residues. V was clipped by 1 base and J by 4 bases, with 4 bases between them. Germline V gene sequence: CDR1 WSHSY, CDR2 SAAADI. The DNA for the CDR3 is TGCGCCAGCAGTGAGTTGGCCACCGGGGAGCTGTTTTTT. As protein: CASSELATGELFF.

This clone has more than one count but fewer than ten. The chain joins TRBV18 to TRBJ2-7; D is unresolved. The CDR3 length is 15 residues. V lost 4 bases to trimming and J lost 7 bases, with 20 bases between them. Looked up from germline, CDR1 is KGHSH and CDR2 is LQKENI. CDR3 in amino acids: CASSLATRSEREQYF. The DNA for the CDR3 is TGTGCCAGCTCACTCGCAACGCGAAGCGAGAGGGAGCAGTACTTC.

The chain has TRBV18 and TRBJ2-3, with D hard to call. Germline loops: CDR1 KGHSH, CDR2 LQKENI. Between the trimmed V and J ends, which lost 2 bases and 6 bases, there was a span of 9 bases. This CDR3 has 13 amino acids. CDR3 DNA: TGTGCCAGCTCACCAGGGCAGTGGGATACGCAGTATTTT. Protein sequence: CASSPGQWDTQYF.

Regarding this clone: Possible read error: a much larger clone is one base away. This sample also contains other DNA sequences that code for the same CDR3. The chain carries TRBV2 and TRBJ2-6; D is uncertain. The V end was cut by 5 bases, the J end by 0 bases, with 2 bases between. Looked up from germline, CDR1 is SNHLY and CDR2 is FYNNEI. This CDR3 is built from 13 residues. CDR3 loop: CASSSSGANVLTF. The CDR3 coding sequence is TGTGCCAGCAGTTCCTCTGGGGCCAACGTCCTGACTTTC.

The DNA of the CDR3 is TGTGCCAGCAGGCGGACTAGCGTGGGAGAGACCCAGTACTTC. Amino acid sequence: CASRRTSVGETQYF. The J gene is TRBJ2-5, the V gene TRBV2; 9 positions match TRBD2. With V trimmed by 6 bases and J by 4 bases, 6 bases remained unmatched. CDR1 SNHLY and CDR2 FYNNEI come from the germline V gene. This CDR3 spans 14 amino acids.

V gene TRBV7-9 combines with J gene TRBJ1-2; D call uncertain. In germline, CDR1 is SEHNR, CDR2 FQNEAQ (reference sequence). V was trimmed by 5 bases and J by 2 bases, leaving 12 bases between them. The CDR3 runs 14 residues. CDR3 sequence reads: CASSPAMVNYGYTF. In DNA, the CDR3 is TGTGCCAGCAGCCCGGCGATGGTAAACTATGGCTACACCTTC.

V is TRBV9 and J is TRBJ1-1; no clear D gene. V lost 2 bases, J lost 2 bases, and 13 bases lay in between. The germline gives CDR1 SGDLS, CDR2 YYNGEE. This CDR3 spans 15 amino acids. Here the CDR3 DNA reads TGTGCCAGCAGCGTCGATGATCAGGCCAACACTGAAGCTTTCTTT. Its translation is CASSVDDQANTEAFF.

The chain recombines TRBV5-1 with TRBJ2-3; tentative D call: TRBD2 (6 bases). V was trimmed by 0 bases and J by 6 bases, leaving 14 bases between them. Germline V CDR1 and CDR2: SGHRS, YFSETQ. The CDR3 has 15 amino acids. CDR3 region: CASSLARSGGDTQYF. CDR3 coding DNA: TGCGCCAGCAGCTTGGCCAGGAGCGGAGGGGATACGCAGTATTTT.

This clone was seen a single time. The V gene is TRBV6-1, the J gene TRBJ2-2; weak D call: TRBD2 (6 bases). This CDR3 is built from 15 residues. Germline-derived CDR1 and CDR2 are MNHNS and SASEGT. The V gene lost 4 bases and the J gene lost 5 bases, with 14 bases spanning the gap. CDR3 in DNA: TGTGCCAGCAGTGGCGGAGGGAAGAAAACCGGGGAGCTGTTTTTT. Translated, it gives CASSGGGKKTGELFF.

For this clone: Other nucleotide sequences in the sample specify the same CDR3. The chain is built from TRBV9 and TRBJ2-7; D unresolved. Trimming removed 0 bases from V and 0 bases from J, with 10 bases in between. The CDR3 is made up of 15 amino acids. Germline V lookup: CDR1 SGDLS, CDR2 YYNGEE. In nucleotides, the CDR3 is TGTGCCAGCAGCGTAGGGTGGTCCTCCTCCTACGAGCAGTACTTC. This translates into CASSVGWSSSYEQYF.

The chain couples TRBV7-2 to TRBJ1-2; D is unclear. Germline V gene data show CDR1 as SGHTA and CDR2 as FQGNSA. This CDR3 contains 14 residues. Trimming shortened V by 1 base and J by 4 bases, and 10 bases separated the two germline ends. The CDR3 here is CASSLDQASYGYTF. CDR3 bases: TGTGCCAGCAGCTTAGACCAGGCTTCCTATGGCTACACCTTC.

This clone appeared once. J is TRBJ1-1 and V is TRBV7-9, with 8 positions matching TRBD1. The germline V gene encodes CDR1 SEHNR and CDR2 FQNEAQ (reference sequence). V gave up 5 bases and J gave up 4 bases; unmatched junction bases: 9. The CDR3 has 15 residues. CDR3 sequence: CASSVRDRSSTEAFF. In DNA form, the CDR3 reads TGTGCCAGCAGCGTAAGGGACAGGTCTTCCACTGAAGCTTTCTTT.

The V and J genes are TRBV27 and TRBJ2-7; weak D call: TRBD1 (5 bases). The V end was cut by 3 bases, the J end by 0 bases, with 12 bases between. There are 15 residues in the CDR3. Germline CDR1 MNHEY, CDR2 SMNVEV (reference sequence). This CDR3 is CASSLTPGNSYEQYF. The CDR3 DNA reads as TGTGCCAGCAGTTTGACCCCAGGGAACTCCTACGAGCAGTACTTC.

J is TRBJ1-2 and V is TRBV5-1; D is ambiguous. CDR3 length equals 16 residues. CDR1 is SGHRS and CDR2 is YFSETQ in the germline V gene. Trimming removed 0 bases from V and 7 bases from J, with 19 bases in between. Here the CDR3 DNA reads TGCGCCAGCAGCTTGGATGCCGAGACACCCACCGCTGGCTACACCTTC. Amino acids: CASSLDAETPTAGYTF.

The chain recombines TRBV11-3 with TRBJ2-7, with a tentative D call TRBD2 (6 bases). Germline CDR1 SGHNT, CDR2 YENEEA. The CDR3 spans 13 residues. The germline V and J ends were trimmed by 5 bases and 7 bases, with 15 bases remaining between them. CDR3 amino acids: CASSRDFLGEQYF. CDR3 sequence (DNA): TGTGCCAGCAGCCGGGACTTCCTGGGGGAGCAGTACTTC.

The chain uses TRBV6-5 and TRBJ2-7; 8 bases are a match to TRBD1. This CDR3 spans 14 amino acids. Trimming at V came to 6 bases and at J to 2 bases, leaving 6 bases not matched to a gene. Germline V gene data show CDR1 as MNHEY and CDR2 as SVGAGI. The CDR3 sequence is CASRAPGQAYEQYF. CDR3 nucleotide sequence: TGTGCCAGCAGGGCGCCGGGACAGGCCTACGAGCAGTACTTC.

The V call is TRBV5-6, the J call TRBJ1-3; no clear D. Germline lookup yields CDR1 SGHDT and CDR2 YYEEEE. V dropped 0 bases and J dropped 4 bases, with 11 bases sitting between them. The CDR3 consists of 15 residues. The CDR3 bases are TGTGCCAGCAGCTTGGCTGGGTCGGGAGGAAACACCATATATTTT. Translated, it gives CASSLAGSGGNTIYF.

The chain joins TRBV19 to TRBJ2-3; 8 bases align to TRBD2. Germline V CDR1 and CDR2: LNHDA, SQIVND (reference sequence). V dropped 8 bases and J dropped 2; count of bases not matched to a gene: 12. CDR3 size: 16 residues. The CDR3: CASPPGGAALTDTQYF. Here the CDR3 DNA reads TGTGCCAGTCCCCCCGGGGGGGCAGCCCTCACAGATACGCAGTATTTT.